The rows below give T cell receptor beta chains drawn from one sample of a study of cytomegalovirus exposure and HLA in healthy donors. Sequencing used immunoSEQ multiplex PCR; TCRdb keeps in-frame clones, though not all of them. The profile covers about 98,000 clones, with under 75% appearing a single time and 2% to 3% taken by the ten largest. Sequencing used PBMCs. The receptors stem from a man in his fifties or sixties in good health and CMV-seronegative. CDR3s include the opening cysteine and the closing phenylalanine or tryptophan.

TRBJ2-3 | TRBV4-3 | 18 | CASSQEWGAGENTDTQYF
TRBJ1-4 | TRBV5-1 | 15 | CASSLDRGLVEKLFF
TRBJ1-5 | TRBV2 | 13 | CASSEGGGQPQHF
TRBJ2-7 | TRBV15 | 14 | CATSSGQGALEQYF
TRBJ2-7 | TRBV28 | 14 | CASSSGVYPYEQYF
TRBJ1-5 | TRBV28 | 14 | CASSFLEYNQPQHF
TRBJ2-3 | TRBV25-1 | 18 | CASSEQRRDRDGTDTQYF
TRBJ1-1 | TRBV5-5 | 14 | CASSFRGVNTEAFF
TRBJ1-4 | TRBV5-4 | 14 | CASSPGGSNEKLFF
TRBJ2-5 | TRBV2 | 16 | CASSDWGRVPRETQYF
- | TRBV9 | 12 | CASGSSSYEQYF
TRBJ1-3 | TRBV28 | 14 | CASREGGSGNTIYF
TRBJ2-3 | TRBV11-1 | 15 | CASSLEGQITDTQYF
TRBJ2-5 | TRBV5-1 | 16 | CASSLEPRGGGETQYF
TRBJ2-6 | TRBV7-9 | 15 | CASRSAGTGANVLTF
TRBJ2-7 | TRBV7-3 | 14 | CASSPASGRSEQYF
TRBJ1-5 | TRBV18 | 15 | CASSPSTGGNQPQHF
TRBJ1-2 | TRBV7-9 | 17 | CASSLEARGRGGYGYTF
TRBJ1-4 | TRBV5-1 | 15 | CASSFAGQSNEKLFF
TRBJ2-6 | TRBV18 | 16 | CASSPSGIDGANVLTF
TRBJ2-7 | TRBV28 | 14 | CASSSSNQGNEQYF
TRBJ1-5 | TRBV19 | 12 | CASTTGRQPQHF
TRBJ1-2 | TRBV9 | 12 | CASSVEAKGYTF
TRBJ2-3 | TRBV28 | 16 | CASSLHGTGVTDTQYF
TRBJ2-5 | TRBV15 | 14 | CATSRLTGLETQYF
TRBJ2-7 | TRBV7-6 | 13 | CASSYRGRHEQYF
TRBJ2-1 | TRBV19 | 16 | CASSIGLAGWGNEQFF
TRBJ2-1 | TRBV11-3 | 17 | CASSLGQGARSYNEQFF
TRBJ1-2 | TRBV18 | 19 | CASSPDLNWKGPGLNGYTF
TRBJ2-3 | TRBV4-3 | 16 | CASSQEWGGGADTQYF
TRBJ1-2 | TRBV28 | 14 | CASSLEGGKYGYTF
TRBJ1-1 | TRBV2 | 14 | CASSERGGNTEAFF
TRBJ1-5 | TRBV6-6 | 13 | CASRARDNQPQHF
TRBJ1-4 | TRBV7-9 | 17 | CASSLVGPDSTNEKLFF
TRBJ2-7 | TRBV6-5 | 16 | CASSYSGQDTVGVQYF
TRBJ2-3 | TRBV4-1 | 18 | CASSREVVGTSSTDTQYF
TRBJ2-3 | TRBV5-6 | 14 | CASSLSLGPDTQYF